This record looks at one TCR beta chain sequence and its context. Profiling relied on immunoSEQ multiplex PCR, and the TCRdb table lists in-frame clones only, not all of them. The repertoire holds 76,000 or so clones, with 85% to 90% as singletons. The data originate from a study of blood T cell repertoires in COVID-19. V lost 6 bases and J lost 0; bases outside the gene matches: 3. This CDR3 comprises 14 residues. Germline assignment: CDR1 SNHLY and CDR2 FYNNEI. The rearrangement joins TRBV2 to TRBJ2-3; TRBD1 matches at 7 bases. The receptor comes from a man of 80 years or more in a cohort sampled during active COVID-19. Sequencing was done on a sample of peripheral blood. CDR3 in DNA: TGTGCCAGCAGAGGGACAGTAAGCACAGATACGCAGTATTTT. Encoded protein: CASRGTVSTDTQYF. Variable domain in full (rest from reference TRBV2 and TRBJ2-3): EPEVTQTPSHQVTQMGQEVILRCVPISNHLYFYWYRQILGQKVEFLVSFYNNEISEKSEIFDDQFSVERPDGSNFTLKIRSTKLEDSAMYFCASRGTVSTDTQYFGPGTRLTVL.